These 16 T cell receptor beta chains came from one sample sequenced in a study of T-cell reconstitution after alpha-beta-depleted transplantation in children. During its preparation, the TCRbeta library received unique molecular identifiers. TCRdb reanalysed the PCR reads using MiXCR and keeps one entry per CDR3 protein. The profile shows 480,000 or so distinct CDR3 sequences, roughly 10% of them singletons. The starting material was PBMCs, obtained before TCRalphabeta/CD19-depleted stem cell transplant. These receptors all stem from a child aged 2 to 15 with inherited bone marrow failure, due to receive a stem cell transplant.

This clonotype was recorded many times. This chain connects TRBV12-3 or TRBV12-4 to TRBJ2-3; 10 bases match TRBD1. The CDR3 has 16 amino acids. V lost 6 bases, J lost 4 bases, and 10 bases stayed unmatched. This chain's CDR3 is CASSWFRDRGPDTQYF. CDR3 DNA sequence: TGTGCCAGCAGCTGGTTCCGGGACAGGGGCCCAGATACGCAGTATTTT.

In this sample, this clonotype turned up many times. The rearrangement links TRBV7-9 to TRBJ2-1; D might be TRBD2 (6 bases). Trimming left V 5 bases short and J 0 bases short, with 14 bases between. The CDR3 loop spans 16 amino acids. From germline, CDR1 is SEHNR and CDR2 FQNEAQ (reference sequence). CDR3 loop: CASSPPGVSSYNEQFF. DNA of the CDR3: TGTGCCAGCAGCCCCCCGGGAGTGAGCTCCTACAATGAGCAGTTCTTC.

This clonotype was counted many times. The CDR3, as DNA: TGTGCCAGCAGTGCCCACCCCGTCTATGGCTACACCTTC. Translating gives CASSAHPVYGYTF. This chain joins TRBV27 and TRBJ1-2; D is ambiguous. The CDR3 sequence is 13 residues long. Looked up from germline, CDR1 is MNHEY and CDR2 is SMNVEV (reference sequence). The V and J ends lost 5 bases and 4 bases respectively, with 11 bases between them.

In its sample, this clonotype was seen a few times. The rearrangement joins TRBV12-3 or TRBV12-4 to TRBJ1-1; 8 bases align to TRBD1. CDR3 length equals 14 residues. J lost 4 bases, V lost 5 bases, and 6 bases had no gene match. DNA for the CDR3: TGTGCCAGCAGTCTACAGGGGGGATTCACTGAAGCTTTCTTT. Protein: CASSLQGGFTEAFF.

In this sample, this clonotype turned up many times. The chain links TRBV28 to TRBJ2-2; TRBD2 matches at 10 bases. This CDR3 is built from 17 residues. Unmatched junction bases numbered 5, after V lost 2 bases and J lost 2 bases. Germline V CDR1 and CDR2: MDHEN, SYDVKM. The CDR3 nucleotides read TGTGCCAGCAGTTTAGTCCTAGCGGGAGCAAACACCGGGGAGCTGTTTTTT. Translated, it gives CASSLVLAGANTGELFF.

In its sample, this clonotype was seen a few times. The chain links TRBV7-8 to TRBJ2-2; TRBD1 agrees at 9 bases. CDR1 is SGHVS and CDR2 is FQNEAQ in the germline V gene. The V segment lost 2 bases and the J segment 2 bases; nucleotides outside the gene matches: 9. The CDR3 is 18 residues long. This CDR3 is CASSLYLGQGTNTGELFF. CDR3 in DNA: TGTGCCAGCAGCTTATATTTGGGACAGGGAACTAACACCGGGGAGCTGTTTTTT.

This clonotype has ten or more counts. The V and J genes are TRBV6-1 and TRBJ2-7; D is uncertain. The CDR3 length is 13 residues. CDR1 MNHNS and CDR2 SASEGT come from the germline V gene. Trimming left V 6 bases short and J 0 bases short, with 9 bases between. The CDR3 nucleotides are TGTGCCAGCAGATTCAGGAGCTCCTACGAGCAGTACTTC. Translated, it gives CASRFRSSYEQYF.

This clonotype has a count of ten or more. The chain recombines TRBV4-1 with TRBJ1-3; D is uncertain. The CDR3 is made up of 12 amino acids. V lost 3 bases and J lost 9, with 9 bases in between. Germline loops: CDR1 MGHRA, CDR2 YSYEKL. As DNA, the CDR3 is TGCGCCAGCAGCCATGCCGCGGCCACCATATATTTT. Translated: CASSHAAATIYF.

The gene calls are TRBV20-1 and TRBJ1-4; 8 bases map to TRBD1. J gave up 6 bases and V 5 bases, and 8 bases lay outside the gene matches. CDR1 and CDR2 (germline): DFQATT, SNEGSKA (reference sequence). This CDR3 spans 14 amino acids. This CDR3 reads CSAPPGTGDEKLFF. The CDR3 DNA sequence: TGCAGTGCTCCCCCCGGGACAGGAGATGAAAAACTGTTTTTT.

The sample holds many counts of this clonotype. This rearrangement joins TRBV20-1 to TRBJ2-1; TRBD2 aligns across 9 bases. The length of the CDR3 is 14 residues. The J segment lost 1 base and the V segment lost 3 bases, leaving 1 base of the junction unmatched. Germline-derived CDR1 and CDR2 are DFQATT and SNEGSKA (reference sequence). CDR3 residues: CSASAGGSYNEQFF. Written as DNA, the CDR3 is TGCAGTGCTAGCGCGGGAGGGTCCTACAATGAGCAGTTCTTC.

This clonotype occurred many times. The CDR3, as DNA: TGTGCCACCAGCAGTAACAGGGGAGCAGATACGCAGTATTTT. Translating gives CATSSNRGADTQYF. The rearrangement uses TRBV15 and TRBJ2-3, with 7 bases that match TRBD1. Germline CDR1 and CDR2: LNHNV and YYDKDF (reference sequence). J gave up 4 bases and V 3 bases, and 4 bases lay outside the gene matches. This CDR3 is built from 14 residues.

This clonotype was recorded at least ten times. The rearrangement joins TRBV29-1 to TRBJ2-7; D is uncertain. The CDR3 length is 14 residues. From germline, CDR1 is SQVTM and CDR2 ANQGSEA. V was trimmed by 7 bases and J by 0 bases, leaving 16 bases between them. The CDR3 sequence: CSAAPRDNSYEQYF. The CDR3 nucleotides read TGCAGCGCCGCGCCCCGAGACAACTCCTACGAGCAGTACTTC.

The sample holds many counts of this clonotype. The chain has TRBV9 and TRBJ2-1; 8 nucleotides align to TRBD2. This CDR3 region has 16 residues. Germline V gene data show CDR1 as SGDLS and CDR2 as YYNGEE. V shed 0 bases, J shed 7 bases, and the junction held 9 bases outside the gene matches. DNA for the CDR3: TGTGCCAGCAGCGTAGCGGGAGGGCCGTTAGGTAATGAGCAGTTCTTC. Encoded protein: CASSVAGGPLGNEQFF.

This chain uses TRBV6-5 with TRBJ1-5; D call uncertain. The CDR3 runs 13 residues. V was clipped by 4 bases and J by 5 bases, with 9 bases between them. Germline loops: CDR1 MNHEY, CDR2 SVGAGI. CDR3 protein: CASSFDCDQPQHF. In DNA, the CDR3 is TGTGCCAGCAGTTTTGATTGCGATCAGCCCCAGCATTTT.

This clonotype was counted many times. J is TRBJ2-1 and V is TRBV11-2; either TRBD1 or TRBD2 may fit D (5 bases each). This CDR3 region has 13 residues. The V and J ends lost 4 bases and 9 bases respectively, with 13 bases between them. Germline CDR1 SGHAT, CDR2 FQNNGV. CDR3 protein: CASSWGSSGEQFF. In DNA, the CDR3 is TGTGCCAGCAGCTGGGGGTCGAGTGGTGAGCAGTTCTTC.

In this sample, this clonotype turned up many times. The chain has TRBV18 and TRBJ2-3, with 13 positions matching TRBD2. The CDR3 is 15 residues long. The ends lost 4 bases at V and 4 bases at J; junction bases unmatched: 2. Germline V gene data show CDR1 as KGHSH and CDR2 as LQKENI. DNA of the CDR3: TGTGCCAGCTCACGCGGACTAGCGGGAGCAGATACGCAGTATTTT. Its translation: CASSRGLAGADTQYF.